Presented here are 13 T cell receptor beta chains from one specimen sequenced in a study of shared T cell receptors in the human thymus. Some clones are missing from TCRdb's copy, which holds only in-frame ones; the method was immunoSEQ multiplex PCR. The data contain 700,000 to 750,000 clones, approximately 83% of them singletons. These data were also filed under a second study, of human thymus T cells.

Material for sequencing was thymocytes. The receptors were sampled from a girl less than two years old with a congenital heart defect.

This rearrangement joins TRBV28 to TRBJ1-2; TRBD1 agrees at 10 bases. The junction had 15 bases not matched to a gene; V was cut back by 6 bases and J by 8 bases. This CDR3 comprises 16 residues. The germline V gene has CDR1 MDHEN and CDR2 SYDVKM. CDR3 coding DNA: TGTGCCAGCAGCTGGGGACAGGGGACACAAATTGGAGGCTACACCTTC. Protein sequence: CASSWGQGTQIGGYTF.

The chain recombines TRBV11-3 with TRBJ2-7; D perhaps matches TRBD2 (5 bases). The CDR3 is 15 amino acids. Germline CDR1 SGHNT, CDR2 YENEEA. Trimming stripped 5 bases from V and 4 bases from J, with 18 bases between. CDR3 DNA: TGTGCCAGCAGCCCCTTTAGGGAGTACCCATACGAGCAGTACTTC. Protein: CASSPFREYPYEQYF.

The sample holds one count of this clone. This sequence joins TRBV18 and TRBJ1-3; possible D gene TRBD1, 5 bases. Germline V gene sequence: CDR1 KGHSH, CDR2 LQKENI. V was shortened by 1 base and J by 4 bases, with 14 bases between the two germline ends. This CDR3 has 16 amino acids. The CDR3 coding sequence is TGTGCCAGCTCACCACGGGTTGGGGCTCCAGGAAACACCATATATTTT. Residues: CASSPRVGAPGNTIYF.

J is TRBJ2-4 and V is TRBV19, with D perhaps matching TRBD1 (6 bases). With 5 bases removed from V and 1 base from J, the gap between germline ends came to 15 bases. The CDR3 sequence is 16 residues long. In germline, CDR1 is LNHDA, CDR2 SQIVND (reference sequence). For the CDR3, the DNA is TGTGCCAGTAGTCTCACAGGGTCGGTGGCCAAAAACATTCAGTACTTC. It is translated as CASSLTGSVAKNIQYF. The full variable domain, completed using reference TRBV19 and TRBJ2-4, is DGGITQSPKYLFRKEGQNVTLSCEQNLNHDAMYWYRQDPGQGLRLIYYSQIVNDFQKGDIAEGYSVSREKKESFPLTVTSAQKNPTAFYLCASSLTGSVAKNIQYFGAGTRLSVL.

Concerning this clone: One end of the junction fails to match germline, which may point to a read error. In the same sample, other DNA sequences code for this CDR3. The chain employs TRBV6-6 and TRBJ1-6; TRBD1 is a possible D gene (6 bases). The CDR3 has 12 amino acids. Germline loops: CDR1 MNHNY, CDR2 SVGAGI (reference sequence). CDR3 DNA sequence: TGTGCCAGTGGACAGCGGAATTCCCCCCTCCACTTT. Its protein product is CASGQRNSPLHF.

This sequence joins TRBV7-2 and TRBJ2-1, with 13 bases matching TRBD2. J gave up 7 bases and V 1 base, and 13 bases lay outside the gene matches. CDR3 length equals 19 residues. Germline V lookup: CDR1 SGHTA, CDR2 FQGNSA. CDR3 residues: CASSLGGPSPGLAGNEQFF. CDR3 nucleotides: TGTGCCAGCAGCTTAGGGGGTCCTAGTCCGGGACTAGCGGGGAATGAGCAGTTCTTC.

The rearrangement joins TRBV7-9 to TRBJ2-1; 11 positions agree with TRBD2. Losses at the gene ends were 1 base for V and 8 bases for J; bases not matched to a gene: 7. The CDR3 sequence is 16 residues long. CDR1 is SEHNR, CDR2 FQNEAQ, per germline (reference sequence). The CDR3 sequence: CASSLGTSGGCDEQFF. Here the CDR3 DNA reads TGTGCCAGCAGCTTAGGTACTAGCGGGGGCTGTGATGAGCAGTTCTTC.

This chain connects TRBV28 to TRBJ2-7; TRBD1 agrees at 8 bases. Germline V gives CDR1 MDHEN, CDR2 SYDVKM. Trimming cost V 3 bases and J 5 bases; bases outside gene matches: 12. This CDR3 has 16 amino acids. The CDR3 nucleotides are TGTGCCAGCAGTTTCCTACGGACAGGGAGAAGGGACGAGCAGTACTTC. Its protein is CASSFLRTGRRDEQYF.

The chain uses TRBV10-2 and TRBJ2-1, with D hard to call. The CDR3 is 16 residues long. Trimming removed 1 base at V and 5 bases at J, with 15 bases between. Germline V gene sequence: CDR1 WSHSY, CDR2 SAAADI. CDR3 loop: CASSEYPIGPHNEQFF. The CDR3, as DNA: TGCGCCAGCAGTGAGTACCCGATTGGGCCACACAATGAGCAGTTCTTC.

The chain has TRBV6-6 and TRBJ1-5, with no clear D. The CDR3 extends over 14 amino acids. Germline CDR1 and CDR2: MNHNY and SVGAGI (reference sequence). Trimming left V 6 bases short and J 0 bases short, with 9 bases between. The CDR3 here is CASSSFVSNQPQHF. CDR3 DNA sequence: TGTGCCAGCAGCTCCTTTGTTAGCAATCAGCCCCAGCATTTT.

This chain links TRBV29-1 with TRBJ2-5; 8 nucleotides line up with TRBD2. V gave up 6 bases and J gave up 7 bases; unmatched junction bases: 10. In germline, CDR1 is SQVTM, CDR2 ANQGSEA. The CDR3 is 13 amino acids. The CDR3 DNA follows: TGCAGCGTCGGCGAACGGGAGGGAGGGACCCAGTACTTC. Residues: CSVGEREGGTQYF.

V is TRBV4-3 and J is TRBJ2-2, with 13 bases aligning to TRBD2. Germline CDR1 LGHNA, CDR2 YSLEER. Trimming removed 1 base from V and 1 base from J; junction bases left unmatched: 9. CDR3 length: 20 residues. CDR3 nucleotide sequence: TGCGCCAGCAGCCAAGTCTCCGGACTAGCGGGGGCCCTGAACACCGGGGAGCTGTTTTTT. Translating it yields CASSQVSGLAGALNTGELFF.

This clone was seen a handful of times. The chain joins TRBV11-2 to TRBJ2-7; 7 nucleotides match TRBD1. Trimming at V came to 2 bases and at J to 4 bases, leaving 17 bases not matched to a gene. This CDR3 comprises 18 residues. CDR1 is SGHAT and CDR2 is FQNNGV in the germline V gene. The CDR3, as DNA: TGTGCCAGCAGCTTATGGTCCTCGGGTCCGGGACAGAGGTACGAGCAGTACTTC. As protein: CASSLWSSGPGQRYEQYF.